Following are 10 T cell receptor beta chains from one sample sequenced in a study of CD8 T cells in Susac syndrome. Random hexamers were used to reverse transcribe the RNA input (0.5 to 1 ug). Using its own MiXCR run on the immunoSEQ multiplex PCR reads, TCRdb lists one record per CDR3 protein. The sample contains some 120,000 distinct CDR3 sequences, around 90% of which appear only once. The material sequenced was CD8+ T cells from PBMCs. The origin of the receptors is a human donor in good health.

This chain links TRBV13 with TRBJ2-3; maybe TRBD2 (6 bases). V lost 4 bases and J 3 bases, leaving 23 bases between the germline ends. The CDR3 consists of 18 residues. Per germline, CDR1 PRHDT and CDR2 FYEKMQ (reference sequence). The CDR3 loop is CASSSILDGGERTDTQYF. Written as DNA, the CDR3 is TGTGCCAGCAGCTCTATACTAGATGGCGGGGAAAGGACAGATACGCAGTATTTT.

V is TRBV5-1 and J is TRBJ1-3; D remains ambiguous. The CDR3 is 16 amino acids. Trimming removed 0 bases from V and 0 bases from J, with 10 bases in between. CDR1 is SGHRS, CDR2 YFSETQ, per germline. The chain's CDR3 is CASSLEAADSGNTIYF. In DNA, the CDR3 is TGCGCCAGCAGCTTGGAGGCGGCCGACTCTGGAAACACCATATATTTT.

About this clonotype: One end of the junction varies from germline; a read error may be responsible. J is TRBJ2-6 and V is TRBV28; no firm D call. Germline loops: CDR1 MDHEN, CDR2 SYDVKM. This CDR3 region has 12 residues. The CDR3 reads CASSLSRQFTYF. The CDR3 bases are TGTGCCAGCAGTTTATCCCGTCAGTTTACCTATTTC. Looking up the rest from reference TRBV28 and TRBJ2-6 gives the full variable domain: DVKVTQSSRYLVKRTGEKVFLECVQDMDHENMFWYRQDPGLGLRLIYFSYDVKMKEKGDIPEGYSVSREKKERFSLILESASTNQTSMYLCASSLSRQFTYFGAGSRLTVL.

The J gene is TRBJ2-5, the V gene TRBV20-1; D gene uncertain. This CDR3 is built from 11 residues. From germline, CDR1 is DFQATT and CDR2 SNEGSKA (reference sequence). V dropped 3 bases and J dropped 1 base, with 3 bases sitting between them. In DNA form, the CDR3 reads TGCAGTGCTAGCGCCCAAGAGACCCAGTACTTC. Amino acid sequence: CSASAQETQYF.

This clonotype was seen just once. The chain employs TRBV2 and TRBJ2-1; TRBD1 aligns across 7 bases. J gave up 7 bases and V 11 bases, and 14 bases lay outside the gene matches. The CDR3 consists of 14 residues. Germline values: CDR1 SNHLY, CDR2 FYNNEI. CDR3 in amino acids: CARLEGGRGNEQFF. CDR3 DNA sequence: TGTGCCCGATTAGAAGGGGGCCGGGGTAATGAGCAGTTCTTC.

This clonotype was detected a few times. CDR3 sequence reads: CASSSRGRGANVLTF. The CDR3 nucleotides read TGTGCCAGCAGCTCCCGGGGGCGTGGGGCCAACGTCCTGACTTTC. This rearrangement joins TRBV7-2 to TRBJ2-6; D is possibly TRBD1 or TRBD2 (6 bases each). Germline CDR1 reads SGHTA; CDR2 reads FQGNSA. Trimming took off 4 bases at V and 3 bases at J, with 10 bases between the two ends. CDR3 length: 15 residues.

The chain carries TRBV20-1 and TRBJ2-7, with 10 bases matching TRBD2. The junction had 5 bases not matched to a gene; V was cut back by 5 bases and J by 4 bases. This CDR3 has 13 residues. CDR1 is DFQATT, CDR2 SNEGSKA, per germline (reference sequence). The CDR3 coding sequence is TGCAGTGCTGACAGCGGGGGGGCTTACGAGCAGTACTTC. Its protein is CSADSGGAYEQYF.

V is TRBV5-1 and J is TRBJ1-1; 7 bases match TRBD1. The junction had 8 bases not matched to a gene; V was cut back by 6 bases and J by 0 bases. This CDR3 comprises 15 residues. Per germline, CDR1 SGHRS and CDR2 YFSETQ. In nucleotides, the CDR3 is TGCGCCAGCACCACGGGACAGAACTTGAACACTGAAGCTTTCTTT. Translating it yields CASTTGQNLNTEAFF.

The CDR3 region has the DNA TGTGCCAGCAGCCAAGCCTTGGCAGGGGGACAGCCCTCCCGTCCCACAGATACGCAGTATTTT. Amino acid sequence: CASSQALAGGQPSRPTDTQYF. This chain joins TRBV14 and TRBJ2-3, with 7 bases lining up with TRBD1. The CDR3 has 21 amino acids. Per germline, CDR1 SGHDN and CDR2 FVKESK. V gave up 1 base and J gave up 2 bases; unmatched junction bases: 21. The complete variable domain, with remaining parts taken from reference TRBV14 and TRBJ2-3, reads EAGVTQFPSHSVIEKGQTVTLRCDPISGHDNLYWYRRVMGKEIKFLLHFVKESKQDESGMPNNRFLAERTGGTYSTLKVQPAELEDSGVYFCASSQALAGGQPSRPTDTQYFGPGTRLTVL.

The CDR3 region is CASSRNRPYEAFF. The CDR3 DNA reads as TGTGCCAGCAGTCGGAACAGGCCGTATGAAGCTTTCTTT. The chain has TRBV6-5 and TRBJ1-1; tentative D call: TRBD1 (5 bases). The CDR3 sequence is 13 residues long. Trimming took 5 bases from V and 7 from J, leaving 14 bases between them. Germline V gene lookup returns CDR1 MNHEY and CDR2 SVGAGI.